The T cell receptor beta chain described here comes from a study of lung T cells in sarcoidosis with Löfgren's syndrome. General observations from the study: TRAV12-1 and TRBV2 were reportedly most expanded in Löfgren's patients.

Looked up from germline, CDR1 is DFQATT and CDR2 is SNEGSKA (reference sequence). The CDR3 runs 15 residues. TCRdb reprocessed the reads via MiXCR and lists one record per CDR3 protein. The table lists roughly 1,900 distinct CDR3 sequences, over 25% of them singletons. About this clonotype: Its cognate antigen is unknown. One end of the junction fails to match germline, which may point to a read error.

Sequenced input: CD4+ T cells from bronchoalveolar lavage. This chain connects TRBV20-1 to TRBJ2-3, with D possibly TRBD2 on 5 matching bases. The clonotype was recovered from a human donor with sarcoidosis (Löfgren's syndrome or another form), or a control subject (not recorded which). CDR3 region: CGAPPPRRSTDTRYF. In DNA, the CDR3 is TGCGGTGCTCCTCCGCCTAGGAGGAGCACAGATACGCGGTATTTT.